This T cell receptor beta chain was profiled in a study of cytomegalovirus exposure and HLA in healthy donors. General observations from the study: It was reported that TCR beta sequences correctly inferred the HLA-A and HLA-B alleles for most subjects.

PCR employed 60 Vbeta and 13 Jbeta primers. Method: immunoSEQ multiplex PCR; TCRdb's copy keeps in-frame clones and lacks some. The sample holds some 130,000 clones; 80% are singletons and the top ten take under 3.5%. J lost 2 bases, V lost 0 bases, and 4 bases had no gene match. In germline, CDR1 is SGDLS, CDR2 YYNGEE. There are 16 residues in the CDR3. Every donor was a healthy person donating bone marrow. This clone was recorded only once. The antigen remains undetermined. Sequenced sample: PBMCs. J is TRBJ2-2 and V is TRBV9; 7 nucleotides match TRBD1. The sequence was collected from a male donor in good health and CMV-seronegative. The DNA of the CDR3 is TGTGCCAGCAGCGTAGATTGGGACAGTAACACCGGGGAGCTGTTTTTT. It is translated as CASSVDWDSNTGELFF.